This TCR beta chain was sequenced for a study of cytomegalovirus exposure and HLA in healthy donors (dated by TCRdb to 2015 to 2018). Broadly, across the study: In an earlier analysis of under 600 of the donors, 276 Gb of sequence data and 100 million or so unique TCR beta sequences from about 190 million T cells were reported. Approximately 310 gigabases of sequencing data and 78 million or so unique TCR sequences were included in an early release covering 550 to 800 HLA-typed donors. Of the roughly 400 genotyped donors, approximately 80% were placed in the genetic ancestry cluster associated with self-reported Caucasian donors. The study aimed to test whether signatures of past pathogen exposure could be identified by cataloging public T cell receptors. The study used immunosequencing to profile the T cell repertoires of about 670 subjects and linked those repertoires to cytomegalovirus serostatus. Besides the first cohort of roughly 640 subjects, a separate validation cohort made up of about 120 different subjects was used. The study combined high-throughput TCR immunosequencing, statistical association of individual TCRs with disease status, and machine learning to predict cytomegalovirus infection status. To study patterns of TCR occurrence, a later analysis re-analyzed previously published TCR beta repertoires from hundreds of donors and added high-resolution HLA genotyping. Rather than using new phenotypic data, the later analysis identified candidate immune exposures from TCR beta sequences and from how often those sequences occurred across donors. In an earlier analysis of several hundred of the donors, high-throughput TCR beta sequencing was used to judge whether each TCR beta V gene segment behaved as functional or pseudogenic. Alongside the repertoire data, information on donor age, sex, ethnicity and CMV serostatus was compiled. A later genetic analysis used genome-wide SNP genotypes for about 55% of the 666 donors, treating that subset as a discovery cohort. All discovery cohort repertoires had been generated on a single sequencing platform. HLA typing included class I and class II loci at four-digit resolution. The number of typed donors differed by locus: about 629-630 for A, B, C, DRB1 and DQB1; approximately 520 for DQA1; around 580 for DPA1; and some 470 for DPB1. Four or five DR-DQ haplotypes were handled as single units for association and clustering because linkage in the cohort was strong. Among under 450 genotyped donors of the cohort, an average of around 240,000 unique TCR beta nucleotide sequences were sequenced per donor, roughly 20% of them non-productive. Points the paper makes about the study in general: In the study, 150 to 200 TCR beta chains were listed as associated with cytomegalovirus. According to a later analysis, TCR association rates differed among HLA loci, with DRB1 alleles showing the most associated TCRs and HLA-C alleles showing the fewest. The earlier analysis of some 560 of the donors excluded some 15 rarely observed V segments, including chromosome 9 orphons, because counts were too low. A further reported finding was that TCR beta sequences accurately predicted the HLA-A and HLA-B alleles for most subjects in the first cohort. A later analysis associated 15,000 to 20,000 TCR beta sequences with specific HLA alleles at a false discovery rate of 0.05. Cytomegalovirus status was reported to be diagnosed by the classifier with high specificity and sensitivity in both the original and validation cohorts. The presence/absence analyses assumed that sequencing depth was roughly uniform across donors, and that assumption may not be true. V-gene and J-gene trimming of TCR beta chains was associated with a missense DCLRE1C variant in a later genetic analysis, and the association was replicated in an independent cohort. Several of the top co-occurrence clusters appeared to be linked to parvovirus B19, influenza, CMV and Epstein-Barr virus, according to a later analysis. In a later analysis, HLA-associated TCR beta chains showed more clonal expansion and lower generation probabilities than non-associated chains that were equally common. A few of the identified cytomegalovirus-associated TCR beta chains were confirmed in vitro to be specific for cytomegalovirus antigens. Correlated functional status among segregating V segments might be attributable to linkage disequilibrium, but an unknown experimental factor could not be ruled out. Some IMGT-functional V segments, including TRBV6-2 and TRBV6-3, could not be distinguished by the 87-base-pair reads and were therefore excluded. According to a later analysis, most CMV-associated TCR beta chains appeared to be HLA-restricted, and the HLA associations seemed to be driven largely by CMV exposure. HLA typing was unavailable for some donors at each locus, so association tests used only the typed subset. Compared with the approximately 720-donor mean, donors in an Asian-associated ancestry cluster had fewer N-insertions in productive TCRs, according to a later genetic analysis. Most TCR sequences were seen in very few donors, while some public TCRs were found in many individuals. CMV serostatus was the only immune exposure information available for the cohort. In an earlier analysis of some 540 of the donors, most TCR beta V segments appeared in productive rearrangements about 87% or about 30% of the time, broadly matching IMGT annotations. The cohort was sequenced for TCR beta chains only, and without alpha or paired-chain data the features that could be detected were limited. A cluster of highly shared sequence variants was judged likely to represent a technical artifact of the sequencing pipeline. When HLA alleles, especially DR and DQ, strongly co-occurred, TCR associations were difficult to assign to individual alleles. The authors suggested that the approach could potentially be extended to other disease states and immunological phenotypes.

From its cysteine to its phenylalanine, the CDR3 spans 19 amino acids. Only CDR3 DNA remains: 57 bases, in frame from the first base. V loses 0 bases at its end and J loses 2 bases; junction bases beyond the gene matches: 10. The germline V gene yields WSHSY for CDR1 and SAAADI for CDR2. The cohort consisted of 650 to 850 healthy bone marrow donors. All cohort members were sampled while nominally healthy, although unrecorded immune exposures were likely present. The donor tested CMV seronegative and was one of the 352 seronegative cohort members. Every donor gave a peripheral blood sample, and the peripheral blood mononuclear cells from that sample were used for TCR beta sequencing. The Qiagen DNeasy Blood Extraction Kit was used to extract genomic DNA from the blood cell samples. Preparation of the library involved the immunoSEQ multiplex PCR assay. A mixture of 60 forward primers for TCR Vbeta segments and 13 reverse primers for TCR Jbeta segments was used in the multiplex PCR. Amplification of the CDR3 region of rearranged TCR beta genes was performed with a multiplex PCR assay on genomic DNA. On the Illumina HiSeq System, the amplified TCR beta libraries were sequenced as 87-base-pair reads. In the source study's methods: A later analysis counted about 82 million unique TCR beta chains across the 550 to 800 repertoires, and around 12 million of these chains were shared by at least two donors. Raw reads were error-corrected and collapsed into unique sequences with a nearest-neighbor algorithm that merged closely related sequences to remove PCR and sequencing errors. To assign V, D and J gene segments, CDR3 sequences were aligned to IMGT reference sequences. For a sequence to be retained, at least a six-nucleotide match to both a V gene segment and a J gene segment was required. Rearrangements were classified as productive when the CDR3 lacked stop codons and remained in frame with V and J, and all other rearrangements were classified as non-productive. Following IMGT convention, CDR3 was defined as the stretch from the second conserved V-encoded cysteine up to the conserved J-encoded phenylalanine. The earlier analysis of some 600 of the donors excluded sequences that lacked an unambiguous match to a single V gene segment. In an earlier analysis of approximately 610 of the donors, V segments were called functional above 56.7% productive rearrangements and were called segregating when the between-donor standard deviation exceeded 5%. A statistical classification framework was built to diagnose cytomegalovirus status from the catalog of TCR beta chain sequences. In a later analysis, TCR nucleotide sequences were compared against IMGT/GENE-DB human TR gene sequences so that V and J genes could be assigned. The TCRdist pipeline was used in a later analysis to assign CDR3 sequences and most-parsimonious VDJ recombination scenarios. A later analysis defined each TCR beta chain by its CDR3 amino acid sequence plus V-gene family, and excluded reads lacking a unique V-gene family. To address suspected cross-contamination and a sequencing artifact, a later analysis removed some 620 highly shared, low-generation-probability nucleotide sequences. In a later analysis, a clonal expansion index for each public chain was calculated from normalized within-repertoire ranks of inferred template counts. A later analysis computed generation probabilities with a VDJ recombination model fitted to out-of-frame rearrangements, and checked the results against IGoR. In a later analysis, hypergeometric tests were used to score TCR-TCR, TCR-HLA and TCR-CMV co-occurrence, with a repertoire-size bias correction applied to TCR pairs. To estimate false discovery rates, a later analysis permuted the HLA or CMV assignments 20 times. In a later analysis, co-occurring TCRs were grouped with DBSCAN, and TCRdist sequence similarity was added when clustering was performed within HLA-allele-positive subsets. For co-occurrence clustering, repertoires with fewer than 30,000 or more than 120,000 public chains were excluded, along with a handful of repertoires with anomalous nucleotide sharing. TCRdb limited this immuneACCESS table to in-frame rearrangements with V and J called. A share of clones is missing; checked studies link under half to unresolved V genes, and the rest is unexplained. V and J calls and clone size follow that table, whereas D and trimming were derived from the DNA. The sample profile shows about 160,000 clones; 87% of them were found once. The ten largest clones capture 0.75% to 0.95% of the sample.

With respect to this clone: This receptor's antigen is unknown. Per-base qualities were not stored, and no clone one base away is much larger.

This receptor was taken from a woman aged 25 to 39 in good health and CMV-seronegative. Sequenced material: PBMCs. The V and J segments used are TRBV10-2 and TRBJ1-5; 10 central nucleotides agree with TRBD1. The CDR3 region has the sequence CASSESPSWTGGGNQPQHF. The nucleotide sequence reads TGCGCCAGCAGTGAGTCCCCGTCCTGGACAGGGGGAGGCAATCAGCCCCAGCATTTT.